This T cell receptor (beta chain) was recovered during a study of blood T cell repertoires in COVID-19. Study summary: From the United States, Italy and Spain came samples of acute and convalescent COVID-19. T cells, B-cell-depleted T cells, or PBMCs supplied cDNA or gDNA.

V lost 2 bases, J lost 1 base, and 6 bases stayed unmatched. The germline gives CDR1 SGHTA, CDR2 FQGTGA. This CDR3 is built from 16 residues. It was during active infection that Seattle patients were enrolled and then longitudinally followed. Authors' analysis steps: Counts of nucleated cells, estimated from reference gene primer amplification, were obtained. Sequenced by immunoSEQ multiplex PCR; TCRdb stores in-frame clones only, minus some. V and J calls plus clone size are reproduced from that table; the DNA served to infer D and trimming. This sample has some 220,000 clones, with roughly 91% found just once.

This receptor was taken from a man under 40 with COVID-19, enrolled during active disease. The V gene is TRBV7-3, the J gene TRBJ2-5; TRBD1 agrees at 8 bases. The sequencing sample was made of peripheral blood. CDR3: CASSLSGTGGQETQYF. In DNA, the CDR3 is TGTGCCAGCAGCTTATCTGGGACAGGAGGCCAAGAGACCCAGTACTTC. The full variable domain, with the rest looked up from reference TRBV7-3 and TRBJ2-5, is GAGVSQTPSNKVTEKGKYVELRCDPISGHTALYWYRQSLGQGPEFLIYFQGTGAADDSGLPNDRFFAVRPEGSVSTLKIQRTERGDSAVYLCASSLSGTGGQETQYFGPGTRLLVL.